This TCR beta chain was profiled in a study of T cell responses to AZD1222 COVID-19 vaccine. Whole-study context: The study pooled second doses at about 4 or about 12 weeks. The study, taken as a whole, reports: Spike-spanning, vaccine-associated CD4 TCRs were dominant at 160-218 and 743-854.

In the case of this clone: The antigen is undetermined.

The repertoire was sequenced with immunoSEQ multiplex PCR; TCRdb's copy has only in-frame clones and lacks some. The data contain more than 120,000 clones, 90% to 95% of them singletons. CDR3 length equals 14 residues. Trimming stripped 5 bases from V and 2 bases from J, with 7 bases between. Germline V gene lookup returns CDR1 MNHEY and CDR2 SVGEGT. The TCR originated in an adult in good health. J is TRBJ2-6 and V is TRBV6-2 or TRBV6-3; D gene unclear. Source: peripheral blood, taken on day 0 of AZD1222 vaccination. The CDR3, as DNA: TGTGCCAGCAGTGACTTCACTGGGGCCAACGTCCTGACTTTC. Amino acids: CASSDFTGANVLTF.